This T cell receptor (beta chain) was sequenced for a study of technical replicates of blood from a handful of donors. The assay was immunoSEQ multiplex PCR, and TCRdb's table has in-frame clones only and misses some. The sample includes 60,000 to 70,000 clones, approximately 86% of them seen just once. The CDR3 contains 16 residues. V lost 3 bases and J 3 bases, leaving 15 bases between the germline ends. Germline V gives CDR1 SGHVS, CDR2 FQNEAQ. Sequenced: PBMCs. This clonotype originated in a human donor in good health. Some clones in this sample may be carry-over from other donors' samples. The rearrangement joins TRBV7-8 to TRBJ1-5, with a tentative D call TRBD1 (5 bases). The DNA for the CDR3 is TGTGCCAGCAGCTTGCACAGGTGGGCTTCCAATCAGCCCCAGCATTTT. Translated: CASSLHRWASNQPQHF.